The 13 T cell receptor beta chains reported below all come from one sample, sequenced in a study of T cells in Graves' hyperthyroidism and ophthalmopathy. Researchers amplified the TCR beta CDR3 regions from RNA transcripts. HTBI primers were the set used in a first-round RT-PCR of the TCR CDR3. MiXCR, run by TCRdb on the multiplex PCR reads, gives a single entry per CDR3 protein. The sample lists some 370,000 distinct CDR3 sequences, around 15% seen once, with approximately 29% in the top ten. The specimen sequenced was blood. These receptors were obtained from a man aged 50 to 60 with Graves' ophthalmopathy.

The table lists this clonotype with many counts. At one end the junction does not follow the germline gene, possibly because of a read error. The rearrangement joins TRBV2 to TRBJ1-2; 8 bases are a match to TRBD1. This CDR3 spans 15 amino acids. Germline CDR1 reads SNHLY; CDR2 reads FYNNEI. Here the CDR3 reads CASSDRQGNDYRYTF. DNA for the CDR3: TGTGCCAGCAGTGACCGACAGGGGAATGACTATCGCTACACCTTC. Together with reference TRBV2 and TRBJ1-2, the CDR3 gives the full variable domain: EPEVTQTPSHQVTQMGQEVILRCVPISNHLYFYWYRQILGQKVEFLVSFYNNEISEKSEIFDDQFSVERPDGSNFTLKIRSTKLEDSAMYFCASSDRQGNDYRYTFGSGTRLTVV.

The rearrangement uses TRBV6-1 and TRBJ2-1; 11 bases align to TRBD1. This CDR3 region has 17 residues. The V and J ends lost 5 bases and 3 bases, in that order; junction bases with no gene match: 9. Germline values: CDR1 MNHNS, CDR2 SASEGT. The CDR3 nucleotides are TGTGCCAGCAGTTTAATCCGGGACAGGGGGTTCTACAATGAGCAGTTCTTC. Protein: CASSLIRDRGFYNEQFF.

This clonotype was detected ten times or more. The V call is TRBV11-2, the J call TRBJ1-2; possible D gene TRBD1, 6 bases. Germline loops: CDR1 SGHAT, CDR2 FQNNGV. CDR3 length equals 14 residues. Trimming stripped 5 bases from V and 5 bases from J, with 15 bases between. The CDR3 bases are TGTGCCAGCAGCCAACAGGGCATTGATTATGGCTACACCTTC. Its translation is CASSQQGIDYGYTF.

This clonotype was observed many times. The rearrangement uses TRBV28 and TRBJ2-3, with 8 bases lining up with TRBD2. The V gene's germline CDR1 is MDHEN and CDR2 SYDVKM. CDR3 length: 16 amino acids. V was clipped by 5 bases and J by 6 bases; unmatched bases: 13. CDR3 in amino acids: CASSEGGAGGLDTQYF. The CDR3, as DNA: TGTGCCAGCAGTGAGGGAGGGGCGGGAGGTCTGGATACGCAGTATTTT.

This clonotype was counted at least ten times. The chain couples TRBV30 to TRBJ2-1, with no clear D. The CDR3 has 14 residues. In germline, CDR1 is GTSNPN, CDR2 SVGIG (reference sequence). V gave up 0 bases and J gave up 6 bases, with 12 bases separating them. CDR3 DNA: TGTGCCTGGAGTGTATACTGGCTAATCAATGAGCAGTTCTTC. Translation: CAWSVYWLINEQFF.

This clonotype was counted many times. The chain carries TRBV24-1 and TRBJ2-3; the D gene is possibly TRBD1 (5 bases). Germline V CDR1 and CDR2: KGHDR, SFDVKD. The CDR3 is 15 residues long. The V and J ends lost 7 bases and 0 bases respectively, with 13 bases between them. In DNA form, the CDR3 reads TGTGCCACCAGCGAACTGGACACGAGCACAGATACGCAGTATTTT. Translating it yields CATSELDTSTDTQYF.

The rearrangement joins TRBV9 to TRBJ2-7; 7 bases are a match to TRBD2. The CDR3 extends over 17 amino acids. V shed 4 bases, J shed 5 bases, and the junction held 18 bases outside the gene matches. Germline CDR1 reads SGDLS; CDR2 reads YYNGEE. The CDR3 DNA reads TGTGCCAGCAGCCCCACCCCGGGACTATTTACCCTCAACGAGCAGTACTTC. Residues: CASSPTPGLFTLNEQYF.

The table lists this clonotype with a few counts. V is TRBV4-1 and J is TRBJ1-3, with 7 positions matching TRBD1. The V and J ends lost 4 bases and 0 bases, in that order; junction bases with no gene match: 6. CDR3 length equals 16 residues. Germline-derived CDR1 and CDR2 are MGHRA and YSYEKL. CDR3 sequence: CASSRIQGNSGNTIYF. As DNA, the CDR3 is TGCGCCAGCAGCCGTATACAGGGGAACTCTGGAAACACCATATATTTT.

This clonotype was detected ten times or more. The J gene is TRBJ2-7, the V gene TRBV18; tentative D call: TRBD1 (6 bases). Deletions cut 3 bases from V and 1 base from J, with 7 bases between. This CDR3 has 13 residues. The germline CDR1 and CDR2 sequences are KGHSH and LQKENI. The CDR3, as DNA: TGTGCCAGCTCACCCGGACAGTCCTACGAGCAGTACTTC. Translated: CASSPGQSYEQYF. Complete variable domain (other parts from reference TRBV18 and TRBJ2-7): NAGVMQNPRHLVRRRGQEARLRCSPMKGHSHVYWYRQLPEEGLKFMVYLQKENIIDESGMPKERFSAEFPKEGPSILRIQQVVRGDSAAYFCASSPGQSYEQYFGPGTRLTVT.

In its sample, this clonotype was seen many times. The rearrangement uses TRBV9 and TRBJ2-1; TRBD1 matches 10 bases. CDR3 length: 15 residues. Germline lookup yields CDR1 SGDLS and CDR2 YYNGEE. J was trimmed by 8 bases and V by 2 bases; bases with no gene match: 7. The CDR3 DNA reads as TGTGCCAGCAGCGTGCGGGGGGACAGGGGCCATGAGCAGTTCTTC. It encodes CASSVRGDRGHEQFF.

The chain employs TRBV29-1 and TRBJ2-2; perhaps D is TRBD1 or TRBD2 (5 bases each). Germline V gene sequence: CDR1 SQVTM, CDR2 ANQGSEA. V lost 7 bases and J lost 3, with 15 bases in between. This CDR3 region has 14 residues. The CDR3 reads CSARGASYTGELFF. The CDR3 coding sequence is TGCAGCGCCCGAGGGGCCTCGTACACCGGGGAGCTGTTTTTT.

There are a few counts of this clonotype. V is TRBV6-1 and J is TRBJ2-2; no clear D gene. The CDR3 length is 13 residues. Trimming left V 5 bases short and J 7 bases short, with 11 bases between. CDR1 is MNHNS and CDR2 is SASEGT in the germline V gene. CDR3 protein: CASSRPRGGELFF. CDR3 nucleotide sequence: TGTGCCAGCAGTCGACCTCGAGGCGGGGAGCTGTTTTTT.

This clonotype was counted between two and nine times. The V gene is TRBV12-3 or TRBV12-4, the J gene TRBJ1-3, with a tentative D call TRBD1 (5 bases). The CDR3 totals 14 residues. V lost 10 bases, J lost 0 bases, and 13 bases lay in between. The CDR3 nucleotides read TGTGCCACTCATACAGGAGTCTCTGGAAACACCATATATTTT. Amino acid sequence: CATHTGVSGNTIYF.